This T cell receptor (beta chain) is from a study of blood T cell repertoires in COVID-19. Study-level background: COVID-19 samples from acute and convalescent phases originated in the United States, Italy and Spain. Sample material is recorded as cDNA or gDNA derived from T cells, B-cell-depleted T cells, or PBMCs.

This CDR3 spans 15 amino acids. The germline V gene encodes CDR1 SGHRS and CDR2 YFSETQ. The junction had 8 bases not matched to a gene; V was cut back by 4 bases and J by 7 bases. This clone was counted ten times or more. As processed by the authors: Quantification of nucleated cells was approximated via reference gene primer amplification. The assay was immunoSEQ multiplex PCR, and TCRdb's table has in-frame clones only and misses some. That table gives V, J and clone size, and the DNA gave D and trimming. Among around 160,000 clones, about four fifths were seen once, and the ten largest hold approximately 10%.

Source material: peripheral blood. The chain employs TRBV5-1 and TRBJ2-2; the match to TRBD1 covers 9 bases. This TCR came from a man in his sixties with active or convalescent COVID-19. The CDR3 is CASSDTGGASGELFF. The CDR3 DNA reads TGCGCCAGCAGCGACACAGGGGGCGCAAGCGGGGAGCTGTTTTTT.